Listed here are 16 T cell receptor beta chains from one sample, sequenced in a study of synovial regulatory T cells in juvenile arthritis. Study-wide findings and caveats: Blood Treg cells that were inflammation-associated showed lower TCR diversity than other blood Treg cells.

These TCRs' antigens remain unknown. Measured with immunoSEQ multiplex PCR; TCRdb has only the in-frame clones, and not every one. Its table records over 7,500 clones. Material for sequencing was Treg cells from blood. As for subset: HLA-DR+ inflammation-associated blood Treg cells. These receptors came from a donor younger than 30 with juvenile idiopathic arthritis.

The CDR3 loop reads CASSLASGQETQYF. The chain uses TRBV7-9 and TRBJ2-5; the D gene TCRdb calls, TRBD2, cannot be checked with no DNA. The CDR3 runs 14 residues. The DNA sequence is not available. Germline CDR1 reads SEHNR; CDR2 reads FQNEAQ (reference sequence).

This rearrangement joins TRBV4-3 to TRBJ2-7; with no DNA, the TCRdb D assignment of TRBD1 cannot be verified. Germline V gene sequence: CDR1 LGHNA, CDR2 YSLEER. This CDR3 contains 15 residues. A DNA sequence was not provided. The chain's CDR3 is CASSQDRGGGYEQYF.

The CDR3 here is CASSGGTQGNTIYF. The chain carries TRBV6-1 and TRBJ1-3. This CDR3 region has 14 residues. DNA was not recorded. Germline-derived CDR1 and CDR2 are MNHNS and SASEGT.

This rearrangement joins TRBV6-1 to TRBJ1-1; TCRdb returns TRBD1, unconfirmable since there is no DNA. The CDR3 has 15 amino acids. No coding sequence is recorded. Germline V gene lookup returns CDR1 MNHNS and CDR2 SASEGT. The CDR3 region is CASYTTGYSNTEAFF.

The chain couples TRBV27 to TRBJ1-2; TCRdb's assignment of TRBD1 cannot be checked, as there is no DNA. The CDR3 has 14 residues. The DNA is not on file. The V gene's germline CDR1 is MNHEY and CDR2 SMNVEV (reference sequence). The CDR3 is CASSLIPVGVGYTF.

The rearrangement uses TRBV4-1 and TRBJ2-1; lacking DNA, the TRBD2 call made by TCRdb goes unchecked. Germline lookup yields CDR1 MGHRA and CDR2 YSYEKL. The length of the CDR3 is 16 residues. The DNA is not on file. CDR3 in amino acids: CASSQVGGRTSNEQFF.

Notes on this clone: No conserved phenylalanine or tryptophan is present at the end of the CDR3, so a read error is the likely explanation. The CDR3 loop reads CASSETSTGPLNTEAFS. This chain uses TRBV6-1 with TRBJ1-1; the TCRdb D gene call, TRBD1, has no DNA to confirm it. The CDR3 has 17 residues. No DNA is listed. The germline V gene has CDR1 MNHNS and CDR2 SASEGT.

In terms of frequency, this clone is medium-sized. The chain is built from TRBV18 and TRBJ1-6. Germline V gene lookup returns CDR1 KGHSH and CDR2 LQKENI. This CDR3 has 14 residues. The coding DNA is unavailable. CDR3 sequence reads: CASSPGALNSPLHF.

The J gene is TRBJ2-1, the V gene TRBV27; TCRdb gives TRBD2 as the D gene, but with no DNA this cannot be confirmed. From germline, CDR1 is MNHEY and CDR2 SMNVEV (reference sequence). The CDR3 spans 15 residues. No DNA sequence is on record. Here the CDR3 reads CASMVLEGPYNEQFF.

The rearrangement joins TRBV6-6 to TRBJ1-2; as DNA is missing, the TRBD1 call by TCRdb cannot be tested. Germline V lookup: CDR1 MNHNY, CDR2 SVGAGI (reference sequence). The CDR3 runs 14 residues. DNA is not recorded here. The CDR3: CASSYPGQVPGYTF.

This clone is classed as medium-sized by frequency. The genes are TRBV10-3 and TRBJ2-1. Germline CDR1 is ENHRY and CDR2 is SYGVKD. CDR3 length equals 12 residues. The nucleotide record is missing. The CDR3 loop is CAISERAIEQFF.

J is TRBJ2-7 and V is TRBV30; TCRdb proposes TRBD2, but this gene call is untestable without DNA. Germline CDR1 GTSNPN, CDR2 SVGIG (reference sequence). There are 15 residues in the CDR3. The record lacks a DNA sequence. This chain's CDR3 is CAWSEKGLPSYEQYF.

The chain recombines TRBV14 with TRBJ1-1; the TCRdb D gene call, TRBD1, has no DNA to confirm it. Germline CDR1 and CDR2: SGHDN and FVKESK. This CDR3 has 13 residues. Nucleotide data are not available. The CDR3: CASSWTGNTEAFF.

By frequency, this clone registers medium-sized. The chain employs TRBV27 and TRBJ1-2. Germline V lookup: CDR1 MNHEY, CDR2 SMNVEV (reference sequence). The CDR3 is made up of 15 amino acids. DNA is not recorded here. The chain's CDR3 is CASSLRAGRDYGYTF.

V is TRBV20-1 and J is TRBJ1-2. The CDR3 extends over 11 amino acids. No DNA sequence was recorded. CDR1 is DFQATT and CDR2 is SNEGSKA in the germline V gene (reference sequence). The CDR3 loop is CSGESNYGYTF.

The chain uses TRBV5-4 and TRBJ2-2; TCRdb gives TRBD2 as the D gene, but with no DNA this cannot be confirmed. This CDR3 comprises 15 residues. A DNA sequence was not provided. Per the germline V gene, CDR1 is SGHNT and CDR2 is YYREEE (reference sequence). The chain's CDR3 is CASSSGTTNTGELFF.